Given below is one T cell receptor delta chain in context. The antigen is not known. The TCRdb protein comes from a much larger clone and disagrees with this DNA's translation at residue 10, likely due to a read error; the protein given here is derived from the DNA. Bulk repertoires came from Vgamma9/Vdelta2+ or Vdelta2-negative gammadelta T cells flow-sorted from PBMC. The sample is drawn from a study of γδ T cells in repeated Plasmodium falciparum infection. Sequencing covered both gamma and delta TCR chains per sample. TCRdb re-analyzed the multiplex PCR reads via CATT. The data show around 46,000 delta-chain clones, roughly 1.6% seen once. The V end was cut by 3 bases, the J end by 0 bases, with 14 bases between. The CDR3 loop spans 16 amino acids. Germline loops: CDR1 TSWWSYY, CDR2 QGS. Study outcomes and limitations: Compared with Australian children, Malian Vdelta2-negative repertoires seemed more clonal, less diverse, less shared. Vdelta2-negative gammadelta repertoires, largely Vdelta1+, seemingly showed infection-driven waves of new clonal selection.

This sequence originates from a pool of human donors (malaria-infected and uninfected, not separated). The sequenced sample consisted of gamma-delta T cells from blood. This chain joins TRDV1 and TRDJ1; D assignment may be TRDD2 or TRDD3 (5 bases each). The CDR3 DNA reads TGTGCTCTTGGGGACCTACGAGGGGAAGACACCGATAAACTCATCTTT. This encodes CALGDLRGEDTDKLIF.